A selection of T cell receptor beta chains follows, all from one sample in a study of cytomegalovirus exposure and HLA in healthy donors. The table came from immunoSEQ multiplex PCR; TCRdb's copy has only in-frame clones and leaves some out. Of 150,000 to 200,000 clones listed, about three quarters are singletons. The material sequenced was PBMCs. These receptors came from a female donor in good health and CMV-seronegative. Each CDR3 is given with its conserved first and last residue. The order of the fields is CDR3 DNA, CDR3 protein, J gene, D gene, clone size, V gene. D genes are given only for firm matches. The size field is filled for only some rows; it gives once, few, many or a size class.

TGTGCCAGTTCCGCCCGGGACAACTCCTACAATGAGCAGTTCTTC | CASSARDNSYNEQFF | TRBJ2-1 | - | few | TRBV19
TGTGCCAGCCTTCCGACAGGGGTAGGTGAGCAGTTCTTC | CASLPTGVGEQFF | TRBJ2-1 | TRBD1 | once | TRBV7-2
TGTGCCAGCAGTTATTGGGACAGGGTCTACGAGCAGTACTTC | CASSYWDRVYEQYF | TRBJ2-7 | TRBD1 | - | TRBV27
TGTGCCAGCAGTTTGTCCAGGTACTCCCAAGAGACCCAGTACTTC | CASSLSRYSQETQYF | TRBJ2-5 | - | once | TRBV28
TGTGCCAGCAGCTTAGAGACAGCAGTTAATTCACCCCTCCACTTT | CASSLETAVNSPLHF | TRBJ1-6 | - | - | TRBV7-2
TGTGCCAGTAGTCAACTAGCGGGAGGGCGGACAGATACGCAGTATTTT | CASSQLAGGRTDTQYF | TRBJ2-3 | TRBD2 | once | TRBV19
TGCGCCAGCAGCCAAGATTCGGGGGGGCGAGGTCAGCCCCAGCATTTT | CASSQDSGGRGQPQHF | TRBJ1-5 | - | - | TRBV4-3
TGTGCCAGCAGCTCACCCGGGACTAGCGGTGTCTACGAGCAGTACTTC | CASSSPGTSGVYEQYF | TRBJ2-7 | TRBD2 | - | TRBV7-9
TGCGCCAGCAGCCAAGAAGGATCAGGGGCGCTCTTCTATGGCTACACCTTC | CASSQEGSGALFYGYTF | TRBJ1-2 | - | - | TRBV4-3
TGTGCCAGCAGCTCACTTATGCGGAACACAGATACGCAGTATTTT | CASSSLMRNTDTQYF | TRBJ2-3 | - | - | TRBV7-2
TGTGCCACCAGCAGGTATAGGACTACAAACAATGAGCAGTTCTTC | CATSRYRTTNNEQFF | TRBJ2-1 | - | - | TRBV15
TGTGCCAGCAGCTTATGGCCCCGGATTGGGACAGGGGGCGAGGTTGGCACCGGGGAGCTGTTTTTT | CASSLWPRIGTGGEVGTGELFF | TRBJ2-2 | TRBD1 | - | TRBV7-3
TGTGCCAGCAGCGACACCGGCACAGATACGCAGTATTTT | CASSDTGTDTQYF | TRBJ2-3 | - | - | TRBV7-3
TGTGCCAGCAGCCCAGGGACAGGGGCCACCGGGGAGCTGTTTTTT | CASSPGTGATGELFF | TRBJ2-2 | TRBD1 | - | TRBV5-5
TGTGCCAGCTCGCCTGGGACAGGGCCCGAAAAACTGTTTTTT | CASSPGTGPEKLFF | TRBJ1-4 | TRBD1 | - | TRBV18